The present T cell receptor beta chain was sequenced within a study of cytomegalovirus exposure and HLA in healthy donors. Study background: Unique TCRs from HLA-typed donors, some 85 million of them, were held in an early data release.

Broader study findings: Previously analyzed data showed that most TCR beta V segments were productive at a frequency of about 87% or about 30%. Rates of TCR association differed by HLA locus in a later analysis, with DRB1 highest and HLA-C lowest. HLA alleles showed associations with 15,000 to 20,000 TCR beta sequences in a later analysis, at a 0.05 false discovery rate.

In the PCR, 60 Vbeta and 13 Jbeta primers were used. Sequencing used immunoSEQ multiplex PCR; TCRdb keeps in-frame clones, though not all of them. This sample yields tens of thousands of clones, of which less than 65% are seen a single time; roughly 6.7% belongs to the top ten. Points on this clone: The antigen remains undetermined.

The CDR3 has 13 amino acids. V was clipped by 4 bases and J by 8 bases, with 11 bases between them. Germline values: CDR1 MGHRA, CDR2 YSYEKL. The sequenced sample consisted of PBMCs. The clonotype originates from a woman aged 25 to 39 in good health and CMV-seronegative. This chain joins TRBV4-1 and TRBJ1-4; D gene ambiguous. For the CDR3, the DNA is TGCGCCAGCAGCCTCGACATGGAAGAAAAACTGTTTTTT. It is translated as CASSLDMEEKLFF.